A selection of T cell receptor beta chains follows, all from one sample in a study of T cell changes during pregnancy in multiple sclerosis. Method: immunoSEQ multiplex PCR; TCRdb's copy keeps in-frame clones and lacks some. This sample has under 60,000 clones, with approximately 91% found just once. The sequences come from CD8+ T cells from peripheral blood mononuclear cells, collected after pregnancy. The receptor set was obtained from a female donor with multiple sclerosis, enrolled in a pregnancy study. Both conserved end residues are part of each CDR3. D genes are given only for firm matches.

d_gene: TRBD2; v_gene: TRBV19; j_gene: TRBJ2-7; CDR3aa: CASSLAGLTYEQYF
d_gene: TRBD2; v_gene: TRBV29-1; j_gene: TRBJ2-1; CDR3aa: CSVIGTSGLYNEQFF
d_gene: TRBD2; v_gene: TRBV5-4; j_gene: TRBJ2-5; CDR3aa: CASSFSLAGVGETQYF
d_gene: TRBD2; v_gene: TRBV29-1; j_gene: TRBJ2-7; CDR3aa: CSVGGGYEQYF
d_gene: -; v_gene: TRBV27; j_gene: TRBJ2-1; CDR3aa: CASSFGSSYNEQFF
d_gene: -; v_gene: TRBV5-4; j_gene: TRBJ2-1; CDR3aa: CASSLRLPNEQFF
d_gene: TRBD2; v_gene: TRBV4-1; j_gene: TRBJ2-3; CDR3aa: CASSQVGSAGGNTDTQYF
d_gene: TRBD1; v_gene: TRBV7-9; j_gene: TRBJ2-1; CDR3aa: CASSGKRTGGNNEQFF
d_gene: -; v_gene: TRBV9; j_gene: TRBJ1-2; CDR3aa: CASSDNSDRYNYGYTF
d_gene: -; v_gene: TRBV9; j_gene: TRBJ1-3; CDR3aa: CASSVDEGSGNTIYF
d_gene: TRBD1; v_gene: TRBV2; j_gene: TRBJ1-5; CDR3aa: CASRPGQGRDQPQHF
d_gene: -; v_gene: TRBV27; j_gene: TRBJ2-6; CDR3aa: CASSLQPGLGANVLTF
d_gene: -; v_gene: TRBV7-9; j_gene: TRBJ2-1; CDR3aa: CASGRTYNEQFF
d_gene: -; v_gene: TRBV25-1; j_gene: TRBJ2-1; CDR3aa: CASSDSGFEQFF
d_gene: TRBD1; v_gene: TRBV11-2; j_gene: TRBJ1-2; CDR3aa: CASSLETGQGYTF
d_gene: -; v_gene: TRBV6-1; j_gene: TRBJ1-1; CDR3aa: CASSDSDREEAFF
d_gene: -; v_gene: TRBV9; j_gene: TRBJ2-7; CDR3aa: CASSVDGVEGEQYF